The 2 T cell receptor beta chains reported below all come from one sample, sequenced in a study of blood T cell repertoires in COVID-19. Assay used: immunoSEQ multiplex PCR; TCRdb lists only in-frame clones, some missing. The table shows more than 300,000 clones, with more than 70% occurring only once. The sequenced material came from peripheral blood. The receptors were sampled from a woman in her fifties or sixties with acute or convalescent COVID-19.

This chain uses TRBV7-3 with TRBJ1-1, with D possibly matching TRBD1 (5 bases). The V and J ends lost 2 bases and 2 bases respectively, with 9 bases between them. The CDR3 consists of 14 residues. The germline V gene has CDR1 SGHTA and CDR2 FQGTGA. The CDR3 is CASSLQGLNTEAFF. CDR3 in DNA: TGTGCCAGCAGCTTACAGGGACTTAACACTGAAGCTTTCTTT.

The CDR3 reads CASSLAGSGRDNEQFF. For the CDR3, the DNA is TGCGCCAGCAGCTTGGCGGGTAGCGGGAGAGATAATGAGCAGTTCTTC. The genes are TRBV5-1 and TRBJ2-1, with 9 bases that match TRBD2. The CDR3 is 16 residues long. J gave up 7 bases and V 0 bases, and 8 bases lay outside the gene matches. Germline lookup yields CDR1 SGHRS and CDR2 YFSETQ.